This T cell receptor (beta chain) originates from a study of monozygotic twins with inflammatory bowel disease. Study results and caveats: Among IBD patients, fewer clonotypes were shared with others than among healthy twins, especially with disease activity. TCRbeta diversity (inverse Simpson) was lower in IBD patients than in healthy co-twins.

Comment on this clonotype: Its antigen remains unidentified.

TCRdb reprocessed the 5' RACE reads and reports one entry per CDR3 protein, with no DNA. Its clone listing holds 440,000 or so distinct CDR3 sequences. Germline CDR1 SGHTA, CDR2 FQGNSA. The CDR3 contains 14 residues. The material sequenced was blood. V and J are TRBV7-2 and TRBJ2-4; no DNA is available, so the TRBD2 call from TCRdb remains unchecked. This receptor was obtained from a human donor with ulcerative colitis or Crohn's disease, or a healthy co-twin of an affected twin (not recorded which). Here the CDR3 reads CASRPPDDKNIQYF. The full variable domain, completed using reference TRBV7-2 and TRBJ2-4, is GAGVSQSPSNKVTEKGKDVELRCDPISGHTALYWYRQSLGQGLEFLIYFQGNSAPDKSGLPSDRFSAERTGGSVSTLTIQRTQQEDSAVYLCASRPPDDKNIQYFGAGTRLSVL.